The 32 T cell receptor beta chains below all came from one sample that was sequenced in a study of immune reconstitution after stem cell transplant in scleroderma. TCRdb re-called the RT-PCR reads with MiXCR, one entry per CDR3 protein. The sample carries a few thousand distinct CDR3 sequences, approximately 8% recorded once. This material was acquired before or after autologous hematopoietic stem cell transplantation (not recorded which). The receptors were gathered from a male donor with systemic sclerosis.

This clonotype was counted only a few times. The J gene is TRBJ2-1, the V gene TRBV10-3, with 10 bases lining up with TRBD1. The CDR3 runs 18 residues. Germline V gene sequence: CDR1 ENHRY, CDR2 SYGVKD. V was clipped by 5 bases and J by 0 bases; unmatched bases: 10. Here the CDR3 reads CAISRQGAPDSSYNEQFF. In DNA form, the CDR3 reads TGTGCCATCAGTCGACAGGGGGCCCCCGACAGCTCCTACAATGAGCAGTTCTTC.

This clonotype is termed medium-sized. This rearrangement joins TRBV7-6 to TRBJ2-5; 9 bases are a match to TRBD2. The germline gives CDR1 SGHVS, CDR2 FNYEAQ. Trimming removed 4 bases from V and 4 bases from J; junction bases left unmatched: 10. CDR3 size: 16 residues. This CDR3 is CASSSPGTSQPETQYF. In DNA, the CDR3 is TGTGCCAGCAGCTCCCCCGGGACTAGCCAGCCAGAGACCCAGTACTTC.

The sample holds a few counts of this clonotype. The rearrangement links TRBV7-6 to TRBJ2-5; no definite D call. Germline V gene lookup returns CDR1 SGHVS and CDR2 FNYEAQ. V was trimmed by 1 base and J by 5 bases, leaving 14 bases between them. CDR3 length equals 15 residues. In DNA, the CDR3 is TGTGCCAGCAGCTTAGTTGATGATGGGTCGGAGACCCAGTACTTC. Residues: CASSLVDDGSETQYF.

This clonotype is medium-sized. The V call is TRBV20-1, the J call TRBJ2-3; possible D gene TRBD1, 6 bases. CDR3 length equals 15 residues. Germline V gives CDR1 DFQATT, CDR2 SNEGSKA (reference sequence). The V end lost 3 bases, the J end lost 4 bases, and 17 bases lay between the germline ends. The CDR3 reads CSASQRGSGPDTQYF. CDR3 nucleotides: TGCAGTGCTAGTCAGAGGGGGAGCGGCCCAGATACGCAGTATTTT.

Within the sample, this clonotype is medium-sized. The chain is built from TRBV20-1 and TRBJ1-5, with D tentatively TRBD1 (6 bases). CDR1 and CDR2 from the germline V gene are DFQATT and SNEGSKA (reference sequence). Deletions cut 2 bases from V and 3 bases from J, with 11 bases between. The CDR3 sequence is 14 residues long. The CDR3 is CSARPGVTNQPQHF. The CDR3 DNA reads TGCAGTGCTAGACCAGGGGTCACCAATCAGCCCCAGCATTTT.

This clonotype occurred a few times. The CDR3 DNA is TGTGCCATCAAGGGACAGGGGACTCAAGAGACCCAGTACTTC. It yields the protein CAIKGQGTQETQYF. V and J are TRBV10-3 and TRBJ2-5; 10 positions agree with TRBD1. Per germline, CDR1 ENHRY and CDR2 SYGVKD. The CDR3 totals 14 residues. With 7 bases clipped from V and 2 bases from J, the junction kept 4 bases outside the gene matches.

J is TRBJ2-7 and V is TRBV5-5; tentative D call: TRBD1 (6 bases). The CDR3 has 13 amino acids. Germline lookup yields CDR1 SGHKS and CDR2 YYEKEE (reference sequence). Trimming shortened V by 5 bases and J by 6 bases, and 15 bases separated the two germline ends. The CDR3 here is CASSLQGSREQYF. DNA for the CDR3: TGTGCCAGCAGTTTACAGGGATCCCGCGAGCAGTACTTC.

This clonotype turned up a few times. The chain joins TRBV7-9 to TRBJ2-3, with 7 bases identical to TRBD2. The CDR3 has 18 residues. Per germline, CDR1 SEHNR and CDR2 FQNEAQ (reference sequence). The J segment lost 2 bases and the V segment lost 5 bases, leaving 16 bases of the junction unmatched. Here the CDR3 reads CASSPRSYGGLNTDTQYF. The CDR3 DNA sequence: TGTGCCAGCAGCCCCCGATCCTACGGGGGACTAAACACAGATACGCAGTATTTT.

The chain couples TRBV27 to TRBJ1-6; D ambiguous. V was trimmed by 4 bases and J by 7 bases, leaving 11 bases between them. This CDR3 has 14 residues. Germline CDR1 is MNHEY and CDR2 is SMNVEV (reference sequence). The CDR3 spells CASSSPGVNSPLHF. In DNA form, the CDR3 reads TGTGCCAGCAGTTCCCCCGGGGTAAATTCACCCCTCCACTTT.

The V call is TRBV7-2, the J call TRBJ2-7; D possibly uses TRBD1 or TRBD2 (6 bases each). The CDR3 extends over 14 amino acids. V lost 4 bases and J lost 5, with 15 bases in between. Germline values: CDR1 SGHTA, CDR2 FQGNSA. The CDR3 reads CASSWGAGANEQYF. CDR3 sequence (DNA): TGTGCCAGCAGCTGGGGGGCAGGGGCCAACGAGCAGTACTTC.

This clonotype is medium-sized within its sample. This CDR3 reads CASSVAGPETQYF. CDR3 coding DNA: TGTGCCAGCAGTGTCGCGGGGCCTGAGACCCAGTACTTC. The V gene is TRBV12-3 or TRBV12-4, the J gene TRBJ2-5; D possibly corresponds to TRBD2 (6 bases). Between the trimmed V and J ends, which lost 5 bases and 5 bases, there was a span of 12 bases. This CDR3 is 13 amino acids long.

This clonotype was detected a few times. The chain couples TRBV20-1 to TRBJ2-1; TRBD2 might be the D (5 bases). This CDR3 has 17 amino acids. V was trimmed by 2 bases and J by 0 bases, leaving 17 bases between them. From germline, CDR1 is DFQATT and CDR2 SNEGSKA (reference sequence). The CDR3 nucleotides read TGCAGTGCTAGAATTAGAAGCGGCCCCAGCTCCTACAATGAGCAGTTCTTC. Protein sequence: CSARIRSGPSSYNEQFF.

The chain carries TRBV20-1 and TRBJ2-5, with D tentatively TRBD2 (5 bases). The V and J ends lost 3 bases and 2 bases respectively, with 10 bases between them. The CDR3 is 13 residues long. Germline CDR1 reads DFQATT; CDR2 reads SNEGSKA (reference sequence). This chain's CDR3 is CSASGERQETQYF. CDR3 DNA: TGCAGTGCTAGCGGGGAAAGACAAGAGACCCAGTACTTC.

The sample holds a few counts of this clonotype. The rearrangement joins TRBV10-3 to TRBJ2-2; 8 bases match TRBD1. V trimming: 2 bases; J trimming: 5 bases; junction bases outside the gene matches: 4. The V gene's germline CDR1 is ENHRY and CDR2 SYGVKD. The CDR3 spans 15 residues. CDR3 sequence reads: CAISEGQGKTGELFF. The CDR3 coding sequence is TGTGCCATCAGTGAGGGACAGGGAAAGACCGGGGAGCTGTTTTTT.

The rearrangement uses TRBV5-1 and TRBJ2-3, with TRBD2 identical over 11 bases. CDR3 size: 16 residues. Losses at the gene ends were 6 bases for V and 1 base for J; bases not matched to a gene: 7. The V gene's germline CDR1 is SGHRS and CDR2 YFSETQ. The CDR3 nucleotides read TGCGCCAGCATGGGGACTAGCGGAGGGGGCACAGATACGCAGTATTTT. It is translated as CASMGTSGGGTDTQYF.

This clonotype was detected only a few times. The chain recombines TRBV18 with TRBJ2-3; D unresolved. This CDR3 has 18 residues. The V end lost 3 bases, the J end lost 3 bases, and 22 bases lay between the germline ends. From germline, CDR1 is KGHSH and CDR2 LQKENI. The CDR3 protein is CASSPAFRTEPETDTQYF. The CDR3 DNA reads as TGTGCCAGCTCACCGGCTTTTCGGACCGAACCTGAAACAGATACGCAGTATTTT.

This clonotype is medium-sized (0.01 to 0.1%) within its sample. The gene calls are TRBV7-9 and TRBJ2-7; no firm D call. The CDR3 has 13 residues. Germline lookup yields CDR1 SEHNR and CDR2 FQNEAQ (reference sequence). V was pared by 4 bases and J by 4 bases, with 11 bases between. The CDR3 region is CASSSPDGYEQYF. In DNA form, the CDR3 reads TGTGCCAGCAGCTCCCCGGACGGGTACGAGCAGTACTTC.

This clonotype is judged medium-sized. This chain uses TRBV20-1 with TRBJ1-3; 7 bases are a match to TRBD1. The CDR3 is 14 amino acids. The germline V gene has CDR1 DFQATT and CDR2 SNEGSKA (reference sequence). The trim removed 5 bases at V and 0 bases at J, leaving 4 bases unmatched. The CDR3 reads CSAPGGASGNTIYF. The CDR3 DNA is TGCAGTGCTCCAGGGGGGGCCTCTGGAAACACCATATATTTT.

In this sample, this clonotype turned up a few times. V is TRBV20-1 and J is TRBJ1-6; 7 bases map to TRBD1. The length of the CDR3 is 14 residues. Germline-derived CDR1 and CDR2 are DFQATT and SNEGSKA (reference sequence). J gave up 7 bases and V 6 bases, and 9 bases lay outside the gene matches. CDR3 nucleotides: TGCAGTGCCCCGACAGGGAGGGGAAATTCACCCCTCCACTTT. Protein: CSAPTGRGNSPLHF.

The chain uses TRBV2 and TRBJ1-1, with 8 bases lining up with TRBD1. J lost 4 bases, V lost 6 bases, and 7 bases had no gene match. Per the germline V gene, CDR1 is SNHLY and CDR2 is FYNNEI. The CDR3 spans 14 residues. CDR3 sequence reads: CASRATGGGTEAFF. The CDR3 DNA reads as TGTGCCAGCAGAGCTACAGGGGGTGGCACTGAAGCTTTCTTT.

This chain links TRBV5-1 with TRBJ2-7, with D hard to call. With 4 bases removed from V and 0 bases from J, the gap between germline ends came to 8 bases. The CDR3 totals 13 residues. Germline CDR1 and CDR2: SGHRS and YFSETQ. The CDR3 DNA reads TGCGCCAGCAGCCCCTATCTCTCCTACGAGCAGTACTTC. Encoded protein: CASSPYLSYEQYF.

This clonotype is medium-sized. The V call is TRBV5-1, the J call TRBJ2-1; 13 bases are a match to TRBD2. The CDR3 totals 15 residues. Germline trimming cut 3 bases from V and 9 bases from J; bases unmatched to any gene: 6. Germline V lookup: CDR1 SGHRS, CDR2 YFSETQ. The chain's CDR3 is CASSWTSGSVPEQFF. DNA of the CDR3: TGCGCCAGCAGCTGGACTAGCGGGAGCGTCCCTGAGCAGTTCTTC.

The chain combines TRBV20-1 with TRBJ2-3, with D hard to call. The CDR3 length is 11 residues. The germline CDR1 and CDR2 sequences are DFQATT and SNEGSKA (reference sequence). Trimming took 6 bases from V and 5 from J, leaving 9 bases between them. CDR3 loop: CSAPEQDTQYF. Written as DNA, the CDR3 is TGCAGTGCCCCGGAGCAAGATACGCAGTATTTT.

This chain joins TRBV12-3 or TRBV12-4 and TRBJ2-2, with TRBD2 as a possible D gene (5 bases). The CDR3 spans 15 residues. Trimming left V 7 bases short and J 4 bases short, with 16 bases between. The CDR3 spells CASKSGAPFTGELFF. CDR3 sequence (DNA): TGTGCCAGCAAGAGCGGAGCTCCCTTCACCGGGGAGCTGTTTTTT.

This clonotype is labeled medium-sized (0.01 to 0.1%). The J gene is TRBJ1-4, the V gene TRBV5-1; possibly TRBD1 for D (5 bases). Germline V gene lookup returns CDR1 SGHRS and CDR2 YFSETQ. V lost 1 base, J lost 4 bases, and 17 bases lay in between. CDR3 length equals 17 residues. The CDR3 DNA follows: TGCGCCAGCAGCTTGAGCGGGACGGGAAGTTTTAATGAAAAACTGTTTTTT. The encoded protein is CASSLSGTGSFNEKLFF.

Within the sample, this clonotype is medium-sized. The chain is built from TRBV9 and TRBJ1-2; 10 nucleotides line up with TRBD1. The CDR3 spans 16 residues. V lost 4 bases and J lost 3; bases outside the gene matches: 9. The germline V gene encodes CDR1 SGDLS and CDR2 YYNGEE. DNA for the CDR3: TGTGCCAGCAGCACACGGACAGGGGGTAAGGACTATGGCTACACCTTC. Translation: CASSTRTGGKDYGYTF.

The chain is built from TRBV5-8 and TRBJ2-5, with D perhaps matching TRBD1 or TRBD2 (5 bases each). Per germline, CDR1 SGHTS and CDR2 YDEGEE. The CDR3 loop spans 17 amino acids. V was pared by 2 bases and J by 1 base, with 18 bases between. CDR3: CASSLGTVLLSQETQYF. The CDR3 coding sequence is TGTGCCAGCAGCTTAGGGACGGTACTCCTTTCCCAAGAGACCCAGTACTTC.

This clonotype was recorded a few times. A read error is possible here, since a much larger clone lies one base away. J is TRBJ2-5 and V is TRBV6-2 or TRBV6-3, with D perhaps TRBD2 (5 bases). Germline-derived CDR1 and CDR2 are MNHEY and SVGEGT. The CDR3 is 12 amino acids. Deletions cut 8 bases from V and 0 bases from J, with 7 bases between. This CDR3 is CASRRHQETQYF. CDR3 nucleotides: TGTGCCAGCCGGAGGCACCAAGAGACCCAGTACTTC.

A note on this clonotype: A much larger clone differs by one base, so this may be a read error. The gene calls are TRBV7-4 and TRBJ1-4; 12 bases are shared with TRBD1. V was clipped by 3 bases and J by 8 bases; unmatched bases: 10. The CDR3 sequence is 17 residues long. The germline V gene encodes CDR1 SGHVT and CDR2 SQSDAQ. DNA for the CDR3: TGTGCCAGCAGCTTCGGTTTAGGGACAGGGGGCCGGGAAAAACTGTTTTTT. Its translation is CASSFGLGTGGREKLFF.

This clonotype rates as medium-sized. The genes are TRBV5-1 and TRBJ2-2; D is uncertain. The V gene's germline CDR1 is SGHRS and CDR2 YFSETQ. The CDR3 sequence is 14 residues long. Trimming shortened V by 1 base and J by 1 base, and 5 bases separated the two germline ends. The CDR3 DNA sequence: TGCGCCAGCAGCTTGTCGGGGAACACCGGGGAGCTGTTTTTT. This sequence encodes CASSLSGNTGELFF.

This clonotype showed up just a few times. This may arise from a read error, as a much more abundant clone is one base away. The rearrangement links TRBV6-2 or TRBV6-3 to TRBJ2-7; D call uncertain. This CDR3 comprises 13 residues. Germline CDR1 MNHEY, CDR2 SVGEGT. The CDR3 here is CAGSRTVTYEQYF. CDR3 sequence (DNA): TGTGCCGGCAGCAGGACGGTAACCTACGAGCAGTACTTC.

This clonotype was found a few times. V usage is TRBV7-2 and J usage is TRBJ1-4, with 10 bases aligning to TRBD1. Germline values: CDR1 SGHTA, CDR2 FQGNSA. The CDR3 runs 14 residues. V lost 5 bases, J lost 7 bases, and 4 bases stayed unmatched. The CDR3 coding sequence is TGTGCCAGCAGCCTAGACAGGGGGCGTGAAAAACTGTTTTTT. Protein product: CASSLDRGREKLFF.